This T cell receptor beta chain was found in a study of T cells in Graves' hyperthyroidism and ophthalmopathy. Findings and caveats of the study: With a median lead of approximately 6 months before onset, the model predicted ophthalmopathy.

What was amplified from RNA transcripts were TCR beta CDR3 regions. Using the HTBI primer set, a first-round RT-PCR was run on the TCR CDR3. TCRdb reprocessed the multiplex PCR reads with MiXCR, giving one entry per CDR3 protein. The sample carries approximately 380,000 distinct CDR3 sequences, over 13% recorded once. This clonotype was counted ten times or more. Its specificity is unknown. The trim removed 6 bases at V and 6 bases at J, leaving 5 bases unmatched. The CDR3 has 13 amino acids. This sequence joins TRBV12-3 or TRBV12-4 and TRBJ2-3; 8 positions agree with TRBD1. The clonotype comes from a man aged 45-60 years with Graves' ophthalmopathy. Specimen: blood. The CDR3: CASRGTGGDTQYF. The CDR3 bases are TGTGCCAGCAGAGGAACAGGGGGGGATACGCAGTATTTT.